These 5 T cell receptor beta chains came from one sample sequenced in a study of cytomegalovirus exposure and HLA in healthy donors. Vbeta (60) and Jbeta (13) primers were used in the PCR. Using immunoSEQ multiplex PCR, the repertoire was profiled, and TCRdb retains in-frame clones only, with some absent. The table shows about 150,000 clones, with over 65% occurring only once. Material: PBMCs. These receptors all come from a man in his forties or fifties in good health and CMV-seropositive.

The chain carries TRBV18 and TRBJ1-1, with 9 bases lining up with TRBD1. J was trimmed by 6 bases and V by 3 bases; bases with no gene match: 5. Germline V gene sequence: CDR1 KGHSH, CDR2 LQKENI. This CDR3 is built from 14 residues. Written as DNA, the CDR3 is TGTGCCAGCTCACCTGGGACAGGGCACTCTGAAGCTTTCTTT. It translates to CASSPGTGHSEAFF.

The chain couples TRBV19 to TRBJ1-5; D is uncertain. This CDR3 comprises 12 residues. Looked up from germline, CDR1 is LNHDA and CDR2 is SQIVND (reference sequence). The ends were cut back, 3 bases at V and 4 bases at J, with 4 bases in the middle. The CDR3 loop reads CASSMENQPQHF. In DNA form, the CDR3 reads TGTGCCAGTAGTATGGAGAATCAGCCCCAGCATTTT.

CDR3 sequence: CASSLLAGGADTQYF. The DNA for the CDR3 is TGTGCCAGCAGCTTGCTAGCGGGAGGGGCAGATACGCAGTATTTT. The chain combines TRBV5-8 with TRBJ2-3, with 12 positions matching TRBD2. The V gene end was trimmed by 1 base and the J gene end by 4 bases; junction bases not matched to a gene: 1. The V gene's germline CDR1 is SGHTS and CDR2 YDEGEE. The CDR3 spans 15 residues.

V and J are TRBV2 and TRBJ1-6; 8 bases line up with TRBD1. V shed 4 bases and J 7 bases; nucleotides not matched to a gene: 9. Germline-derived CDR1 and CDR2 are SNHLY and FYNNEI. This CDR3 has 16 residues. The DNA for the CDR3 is TGTGCCAGCAGTGTCGATTCTCGGACAGGGAATTCACCCCTCCACTTT. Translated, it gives CASSVDSRTGNSPLHF.

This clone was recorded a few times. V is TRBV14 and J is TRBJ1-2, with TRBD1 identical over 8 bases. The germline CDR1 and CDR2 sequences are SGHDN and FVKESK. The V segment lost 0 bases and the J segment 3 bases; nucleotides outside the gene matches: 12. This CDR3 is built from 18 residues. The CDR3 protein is CASSQDGGQAAADYGYTF. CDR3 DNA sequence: TGTGCCAGCAGCCAAGATGGGGGACAGGCCGCAGCGGACTATGGCTACACCTTC.